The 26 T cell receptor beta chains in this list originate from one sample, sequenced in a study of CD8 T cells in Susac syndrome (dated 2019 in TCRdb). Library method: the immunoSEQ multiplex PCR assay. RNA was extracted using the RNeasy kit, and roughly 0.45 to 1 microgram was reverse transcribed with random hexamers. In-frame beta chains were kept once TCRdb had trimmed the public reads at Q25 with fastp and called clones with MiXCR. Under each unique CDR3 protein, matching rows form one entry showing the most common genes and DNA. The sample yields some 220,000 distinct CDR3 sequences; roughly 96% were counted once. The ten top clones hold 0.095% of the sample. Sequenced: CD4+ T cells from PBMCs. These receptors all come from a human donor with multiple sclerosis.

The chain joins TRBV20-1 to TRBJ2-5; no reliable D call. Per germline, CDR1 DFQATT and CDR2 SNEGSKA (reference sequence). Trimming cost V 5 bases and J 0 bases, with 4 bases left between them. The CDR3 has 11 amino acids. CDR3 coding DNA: TGCAGTGCTCAGTACCAAGAGACCCAGTACTTC. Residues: CSAQYQETQYF.

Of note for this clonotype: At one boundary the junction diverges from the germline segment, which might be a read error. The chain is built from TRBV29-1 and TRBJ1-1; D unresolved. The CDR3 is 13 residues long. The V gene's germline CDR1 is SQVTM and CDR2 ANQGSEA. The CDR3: CSVETTLNTEAFF. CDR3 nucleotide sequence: TGCAGCGTTGAGACAACCCTGAATACTGAAGCTTTCTTT. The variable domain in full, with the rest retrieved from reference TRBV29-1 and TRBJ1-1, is SAVISQKPSRDICQRGTSLTIQCQVDSQVTMMFWYRQQPGQSLTLIATANQGSEATYESGFVIDKFPISRPNLTFSTLTVSNMSPEDSSIYLCSVETTLNTEAFFGQGTRLTVV.

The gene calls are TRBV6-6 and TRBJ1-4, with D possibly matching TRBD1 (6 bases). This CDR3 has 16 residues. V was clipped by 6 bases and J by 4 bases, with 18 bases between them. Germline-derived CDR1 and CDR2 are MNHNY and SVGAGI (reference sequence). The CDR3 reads CASSHRWGADNEKLFF. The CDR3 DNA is TGTGCCAGCAGCCACCGGTGGGGGGCTGATAATGAAAAACTGTTTTTT.

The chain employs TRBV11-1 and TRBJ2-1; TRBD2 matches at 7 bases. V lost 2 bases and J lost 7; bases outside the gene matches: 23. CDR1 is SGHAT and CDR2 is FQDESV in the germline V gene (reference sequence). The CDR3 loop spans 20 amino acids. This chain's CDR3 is CASSLLASGGVGGSRNEQFF. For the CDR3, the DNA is TGTGCCAGCAGCTTACTTGCTAGCGGTGGGGTCGGGGGTTCCCGGAATGAGCAGTTCTTC.

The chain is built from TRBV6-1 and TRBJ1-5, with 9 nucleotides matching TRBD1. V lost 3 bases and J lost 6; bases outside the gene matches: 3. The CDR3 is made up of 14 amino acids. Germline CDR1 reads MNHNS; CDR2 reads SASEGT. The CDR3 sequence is CASSDRDRVQPQHF. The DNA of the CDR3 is TGTGCCAGCAGTGACCGGGACAGGGTTCAGCCCCAGCATTTT.

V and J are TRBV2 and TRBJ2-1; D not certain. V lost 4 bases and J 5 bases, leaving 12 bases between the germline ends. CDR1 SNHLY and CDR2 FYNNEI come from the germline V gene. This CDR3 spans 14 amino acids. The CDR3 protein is CASSARRADNEQFF. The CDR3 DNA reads TGTGCCAGCAGTGCGCGAAGGGCAGACAATGAGCAGTTCTTC.

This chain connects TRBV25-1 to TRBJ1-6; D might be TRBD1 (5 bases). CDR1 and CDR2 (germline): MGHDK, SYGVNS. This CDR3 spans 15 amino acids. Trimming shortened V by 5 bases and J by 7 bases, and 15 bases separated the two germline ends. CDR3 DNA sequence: TGTGCCAGCAGTAGTCAGGGAAGACGCAATTCACCCCTCCACTTT. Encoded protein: CASSSQGRRNSPLHF.

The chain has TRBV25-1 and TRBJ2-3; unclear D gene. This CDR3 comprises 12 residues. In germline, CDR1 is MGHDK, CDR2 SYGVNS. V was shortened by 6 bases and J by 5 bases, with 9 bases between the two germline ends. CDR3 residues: CASRHSLDTQYF. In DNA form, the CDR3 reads TGTGCCAGCAGACACAGCTTAGATACGCAGTATTTT.

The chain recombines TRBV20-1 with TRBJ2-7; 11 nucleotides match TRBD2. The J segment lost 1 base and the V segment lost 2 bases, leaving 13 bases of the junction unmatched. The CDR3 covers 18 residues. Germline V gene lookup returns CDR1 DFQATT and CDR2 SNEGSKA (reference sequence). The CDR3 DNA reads TGCAGTGCTAGATTCTGGGGAACCGGGACTAGCGGTTCCTACGAGCAGTACTTC. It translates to CSARFWGTGTSGSYEQYF.

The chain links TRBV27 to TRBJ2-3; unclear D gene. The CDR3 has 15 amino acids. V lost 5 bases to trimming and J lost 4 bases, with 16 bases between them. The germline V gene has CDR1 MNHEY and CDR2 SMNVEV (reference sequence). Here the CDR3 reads CASSILGVSADTQYF. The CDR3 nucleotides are TGTGCCAGCAGTATCCTAGGAGTTTCGGCAGATACGCAGTATTTT.

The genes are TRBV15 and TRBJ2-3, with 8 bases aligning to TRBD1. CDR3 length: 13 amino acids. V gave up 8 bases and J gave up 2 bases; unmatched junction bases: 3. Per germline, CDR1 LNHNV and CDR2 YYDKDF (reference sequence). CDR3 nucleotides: TGTGCCACCCGGACAGGGACCACAGATACGCAGTATTTT. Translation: CATRTGTTDTQYF.

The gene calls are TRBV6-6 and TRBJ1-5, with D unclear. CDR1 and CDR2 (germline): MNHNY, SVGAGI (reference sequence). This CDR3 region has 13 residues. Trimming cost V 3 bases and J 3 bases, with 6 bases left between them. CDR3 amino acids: CASSYGVNQPQHF. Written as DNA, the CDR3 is TGTGCCAGCAGTTATGGGGTCAATCAGCCCCAGCATTTT.

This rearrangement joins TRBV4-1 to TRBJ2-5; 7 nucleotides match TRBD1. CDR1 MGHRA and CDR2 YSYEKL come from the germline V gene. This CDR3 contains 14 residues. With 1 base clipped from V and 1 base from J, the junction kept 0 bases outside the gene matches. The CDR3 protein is CASSQGTGQETQYF. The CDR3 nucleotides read TGCGCCAGCAGCCAAGGGACAGGCCAAGAGACCCAGTACTTC.

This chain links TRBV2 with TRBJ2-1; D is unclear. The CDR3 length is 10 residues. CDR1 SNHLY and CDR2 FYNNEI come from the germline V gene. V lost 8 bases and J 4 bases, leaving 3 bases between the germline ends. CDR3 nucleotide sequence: TGTGCCAGCCAGTACAATGAGCAGTTCTTC. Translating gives CASQYNEQFF. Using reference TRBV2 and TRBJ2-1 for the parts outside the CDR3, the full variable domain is EPEVTQTPSHQVTQMGQEVILRCVPISNHLYFYWYRQILGQKVEFLVSFYNNEISEKSEIFDDQFSVERPDGSNFTLKIRSTKLEDSAMYFCASQYNEQFFGPGTRLTVL.

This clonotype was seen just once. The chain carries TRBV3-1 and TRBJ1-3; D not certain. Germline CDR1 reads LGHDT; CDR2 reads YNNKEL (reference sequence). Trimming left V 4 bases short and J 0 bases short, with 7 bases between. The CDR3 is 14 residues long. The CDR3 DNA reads TGTGCCAGCAGCCGTCTAGCCTCTGGAAACACCATATATTTT. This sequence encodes CASSRLASGNTIYF.

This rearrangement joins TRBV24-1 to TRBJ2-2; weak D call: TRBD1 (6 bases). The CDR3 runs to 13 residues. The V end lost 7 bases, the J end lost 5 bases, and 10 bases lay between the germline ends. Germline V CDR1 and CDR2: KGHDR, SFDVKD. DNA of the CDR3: TGTGCCACCAGAGACAGGCTAACCGGGGAGCTGTTTTTT. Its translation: CATRDRLTGELFF.

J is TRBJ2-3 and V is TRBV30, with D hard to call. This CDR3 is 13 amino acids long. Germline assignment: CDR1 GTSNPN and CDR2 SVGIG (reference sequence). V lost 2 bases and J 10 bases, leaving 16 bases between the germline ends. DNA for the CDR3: TGTGCCTGGAGTCTACTTTCCTCACTGTCGCAGTATTTT. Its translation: CAWSLLSSLSQYF.

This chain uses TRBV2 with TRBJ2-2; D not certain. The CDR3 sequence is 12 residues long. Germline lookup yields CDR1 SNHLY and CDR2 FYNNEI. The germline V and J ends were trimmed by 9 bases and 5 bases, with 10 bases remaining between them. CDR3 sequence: CASTGWTGELFF. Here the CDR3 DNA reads TGTGCCAGTACCGGGTGGACCGGGGAGCTGTTTTTT.

CDR3 sequence: CSVVSDLGTDTQYF. Here the CDR3 DNA reads TGCAGCGTTGTAAGTGACCTGGGCACAGATACGCAGTATTTT. V and J are TRBV29-1 and TRBJ2-3; D gene unclear. In germline, CDR1 is SQVTM, CDR2 ANQGSEA. This CDR3 contains 14 residues. Trimming left V 4 bases short and J 1 base short, with 12 bases between.

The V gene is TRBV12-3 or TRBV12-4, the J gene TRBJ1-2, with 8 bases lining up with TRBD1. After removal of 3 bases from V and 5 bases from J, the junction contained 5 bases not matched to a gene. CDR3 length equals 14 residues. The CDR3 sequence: CASSFRTGSYGYTF. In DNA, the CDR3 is TGTGCCAGCAGTTTCCGGACAGGGAGTTATGGCTACACCTTC.

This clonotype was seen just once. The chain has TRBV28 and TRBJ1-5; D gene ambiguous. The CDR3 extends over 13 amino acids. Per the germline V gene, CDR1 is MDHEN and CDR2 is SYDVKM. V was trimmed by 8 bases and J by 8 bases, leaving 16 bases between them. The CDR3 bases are TGTGCCAGCCGGGCCACACTTATCAAGCCCCAGCATTTT. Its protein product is CASRATLIKPQHF.

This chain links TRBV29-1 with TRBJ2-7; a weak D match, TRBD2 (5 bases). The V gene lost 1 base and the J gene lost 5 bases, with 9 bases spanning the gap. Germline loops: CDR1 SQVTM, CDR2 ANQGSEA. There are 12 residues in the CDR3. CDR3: CSVEGLANEQYF. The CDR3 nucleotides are TGCAGCGTTGAAGGTCTAGCTAACGAGCAGTACTTC.

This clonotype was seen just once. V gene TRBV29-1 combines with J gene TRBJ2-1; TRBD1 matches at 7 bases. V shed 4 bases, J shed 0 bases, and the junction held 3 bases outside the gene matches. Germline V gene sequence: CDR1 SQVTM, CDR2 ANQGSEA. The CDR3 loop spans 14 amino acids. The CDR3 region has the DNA TGCAGCGTTGGGGCAGGGGGCTCCTACAATGAGCAGTTCTTC. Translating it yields CSVGAGGSYNEQFF.

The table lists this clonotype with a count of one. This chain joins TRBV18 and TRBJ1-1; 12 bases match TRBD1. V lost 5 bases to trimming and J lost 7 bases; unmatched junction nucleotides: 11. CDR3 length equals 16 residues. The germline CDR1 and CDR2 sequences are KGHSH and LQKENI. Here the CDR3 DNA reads TGTGCCAGCTCATCCCCGGGACAGGGGGCGCCGGGTGAAGCTTTCTTT. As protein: CASSSPGQGAPGEAFF.

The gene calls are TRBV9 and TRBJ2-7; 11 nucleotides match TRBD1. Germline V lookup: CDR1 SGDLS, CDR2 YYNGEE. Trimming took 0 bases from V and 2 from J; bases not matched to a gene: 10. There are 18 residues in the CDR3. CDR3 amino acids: CASSVDRQDRGPTYEQYF. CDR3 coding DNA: TGTGCCAGCAGCGTAGATCGGCAGGACAGGGGGCCCACCTACGAGCAGTACTTC. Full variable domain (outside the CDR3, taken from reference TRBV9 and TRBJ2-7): DSGVTQTPKHLITATGQRVTLRCSPRSGDLSVYWYQQSLDQGLQFLIQYYNGEERAKGNILERFSAQQFPDLHSELNLSSLELGDSALYFCASSVDRQDRGPTYEQYFGPGTRLTVT.

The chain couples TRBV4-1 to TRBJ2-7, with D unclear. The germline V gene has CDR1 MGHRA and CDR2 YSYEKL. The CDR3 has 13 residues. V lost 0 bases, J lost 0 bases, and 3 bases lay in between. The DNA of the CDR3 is TGCGCCAGCAGCCAAGAGCCCTCCTACGAGCAGTACTTC. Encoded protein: CASSQEPSYEQYF.